Each of the 14 T cell receptor beta chains below was sequenced from the same sample in a study of blood T cell repertoires in COVID-19. Libraries were prepared by immunoSEQ multiplex PCR; TCRdb keeps only in-frame clonotypes and omits some of them. Of some 200,000 clones in the sample, about 85% were seen once. What was sequenced was peripheral blood. All receptors come from a woman older than 75 with acute or convalescent COVID-19.

In this sample, this clone turned up a few times. This chain links TRBV5-4 with TRBJ2-1; 9 bases map to TRBD2. V lost 4 bases and J lost 5; bases outside the gene matches: 4. The germline gives CDR1 SGHNT, CDR2 YYREEE (reference sequence). The CDR3 covers 14 residues. CDR3 sequence: CASSRTSADNEQFF. CDR3 in DNA: TGTGCCAGCAGCCGGACTAGCGCCGACAATGAGCAGTTCTTC.

The chain couples TRBV12-3 or TRBV12-4 to TRBJ1-5; D gene unclear. V was clipped by 2 bases and J by 6 bases, with 8 bases between them. This CDR3 is built from 13 residues. CDR3 DNA: TGTGCCAGCAGTTTACAGTCCCTTCAGCCCCAGCATTTT. The encoded protein is CASSLQSLQPQHF.

The V gene is TRBV18, the J gene TRBJ1-2; 10 bases agree with TRBD1. CDR3 length: 15 amino acids. CDR1 and CDR2 from the germline V gene are KGHSH and LQKENI. V dropped 2 bases and J dropped 2; count of bases not matched to a gene: 2. This CDR3 reads CASSPEGQGNYGYTF. CDR3 sequence (DNA): TGTGCCAGCTCACCAGAGGGACAGGGGAACTATGGCTACACCTTC.

In DNA form, the CDR3 reads TGTGCCAGCAGCTCTCGCCCTGGAAGCGTCCATGGCTACACCTTC. Translation gives CASSSRPGSVHGYTF. The chain uses TRBV7-2 and TRBJ1-2; D ambiguous. V lost 4 bases and J lost 6, with 18 bases in between. The germline V gene encodes CDR1 SGHTA and CDR2 FQGNSA. This CDR3 is 15 amino acids long.

J is TRBJ1-5 and V is TRBV30, with TRBD1 matching over 7 bases. The CDR3 spans 15 residues. Per the germline V gene, CDR1 is GTSNPN and CDR2 is SVGIG (reference sequence). Unmatched junction bases numbered 13, after V lost 4 bases and J lost 7 bases. In DNA form, the CDR3 reads TGTGCCTGGACTACTACCACAGGGGTTGGGCAGCCCCAGCATTTT. It codes for CAWTTTTGVGQPQHF. Full variable domain (remainder filled in from reference TRBV30 and TRBJ1-5): SQTIHQWPATLVQPVGSPLSLECTVEGTSNPNLYWYRQAAGRGLQLLFYSVGIGQISSEVPQNLSASRPQDRQFILSSKKLLLSDSGFYLCAWTTTTGVGQPQHFGDGTRLSIL.

The V and J genes are TRBV9 and TRBJ1-3, with D possibly being TRBD1 (6 bases). The CDR3 sequence is 15 residues long. In germline, CDR1 is SGDLS, CDR2 YYNGEE. V dropped 4 bases and J dropped 3 bases, with 14 bases sitting between them. In DNA, the CDR3 is TGTGCCAGCAGCTGGGGGGGCGGAGGTGGAAACACCATATATTTT. It encodes CASSWGGGGGNTIYF.

This rearrangement joins TRBV24-1 to TRBJ1-2; perhaps TRBD1 as D (5 bases). The CDR3 runs to 12 residues. V dropped 7 bases and J dropped 1 base, with 6 bases sitting between them. Per the germline V gene, CDR1 is KGHDR and CDR2 is SFDVKD. This chain's CDR3 is CATRDSNYGYTF. In DNA form, the CDR3 reads TGTGCCACCAGAGACAGTAACTATGGCTACACCTTC.

The rearrangement joins TRBV6-1 to TRBJ1-2; D gene ambiguous. Germline lookup yields CDR1 MNHNS and CDR2 SASEGT. V was pared by 3 bases and J by 4 bases, with 12 bases between. The CDR3 totals 14 residues. The CDR3 nucleotides are TGTGCCAGCAGTGATGCGCCCTCAGGCTATGGCTACACCTTC. Translated: CASSDAPSGYGYTF.

The gene calls are TRBV2 and TRBJ1-3; no clear D. The CDR3 contains 14 residues. V was shortened by 2 bases and J by 2 bases, with 7 bases between the two germline ends. Per the germline V gene, CDR1 is SNHLY and CDR2 is FYNNEI. The CDR3 coding sequence is TGTGCCAGCAGTGAAACCCGGGCTGGAAACACCATATATTTT. This codes for CASSETRAGNTIYF.

The chain couples TRBV18 to TRBJ2-7; 11 nucleotides line up with TRBD2. After removal of 5 bases from V and 6 bases from J, the junction contained 9 bases not matched to a gene. The CDR3 extends over 15 amino acids. Germline CDR1 reads KGHSH; CDR2 reads LQKENI. The CDR3 loop reads CASSVTHLAGGEQYF. The DNA of the CDR3 is TGTGCCAGCTCAGTTACTCACCTAGCGGGAGGCGAGCAGTACTTC. The variable domain in full, with the rest retrieved from reference TRBV18 and TRBJ2-7, is NAGVMQNPRHLVRRRGQEARLRCSPMKGHSHVYWYRQLPEEGLKFMVYLQKENIIDESGMPKERFSAEFPKEGPSILRIQQVVRGDSAAYFCASSVTHLAGGEQYFGPGTRLTVT.

This chain uses TRBV27 with TRBJ2-3; 8 nucleotides agree with TRBD1. V lost 1 base to trimming and J lost 4 bases; unmatched junction nucleotides: 7. Germline-derived CDR1 and CDR2 are MNHEY and SMNVEV (reference sequence). The CDR3 is made up of 16 amino acids. The CDR3 bases are TGTGCCAGCAGTTTATACGGCAGGGGGCGAGCAGATACGCAGTATTTT. Its translation is CASSLYGRGRADTQYF.

This clone was picked up one time. The CDR3 coding sequence is TGTGCCAGCAGTTTCGGACTAGCGAGCACCGGGGAGCTGTTTTTT. It encodes CASSFGLASTGELFF. V gene TRBV2 combines with J gene TRBJ2-2, with 9 bases aligning to TRBD2. The CDR3 sequence is 15 residues long. Trimming cost V 5 bases and J 4 bases; bases outside gene matches: 5. Germline V gene lookup returns CDR1 SNHLY and CDR2 FYNNEI.

This clone was detected only once. The chain joins TRBV19 to TRBJ1-3, with 7 bases matching TRBD1. This CDR3 has 16 residues. Trimming at V came to 5 bases and at J to 0 bases, leaving 7 bases not matched to a gene. Germline V CDR1 and CDR2: LNHDA, SQIVND (reference sequence). CDR3 nucleotides: TGTGCCAGTAGTCTTCAGGGGGGCTACTCTGGAAACACCATATATTTT. Translating it yields CASSLQGGYSGNTIYF.

This clone is a singleton in its sample. The chain links TRBV20-1 to TRBJ2-1; 11 nucleotides align to TRBD2. This CDR3 is 15 amino acids long. CDR1 is DFQATT and CDR2 is SNEGSKA in the germline V gene (reference sequence). J gave up 5 bases and V 3 bases, and 6 bases lay outside the gene matches. Here the CDR3 reads CSASGLAGGHNEQFF. CDR3 coding DNA: TGCAGTGCTAGTGGGCTAGCGGGAGGCCACAATGAGCAGTTCTTC.